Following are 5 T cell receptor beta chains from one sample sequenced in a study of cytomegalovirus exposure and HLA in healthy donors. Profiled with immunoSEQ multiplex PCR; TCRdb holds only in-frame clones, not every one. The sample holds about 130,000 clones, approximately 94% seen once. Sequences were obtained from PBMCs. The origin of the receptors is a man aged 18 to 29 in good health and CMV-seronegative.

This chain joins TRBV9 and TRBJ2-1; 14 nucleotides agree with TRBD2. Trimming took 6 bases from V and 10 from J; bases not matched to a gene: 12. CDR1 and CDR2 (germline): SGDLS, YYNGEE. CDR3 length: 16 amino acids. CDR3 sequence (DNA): TGTGCCAGCAATCCTAGGGGACTAGCGGGAGTGGGGGAGCAGTTCTTC. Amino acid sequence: CASNPRGLAGVGEQFF.

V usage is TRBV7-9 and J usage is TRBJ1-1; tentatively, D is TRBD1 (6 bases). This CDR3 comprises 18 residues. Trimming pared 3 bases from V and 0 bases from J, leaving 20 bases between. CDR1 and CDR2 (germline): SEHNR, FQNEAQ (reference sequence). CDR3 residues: CASSLKGAGALLNTEAFF. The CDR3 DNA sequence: TGTGCCAGCAGCTTGAAGGGAGCAGGGGCGCTTCTGAACACTGAAGCTTTCTTT. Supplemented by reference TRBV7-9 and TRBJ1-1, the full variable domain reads DTGVSQNPRHKITKRGQNVTFRCDPISEHNRLYWYRQTLGQGPEFLTYFQNEAQLEKSRLLSDRFSAERPKGSFSTLEIQRTEQGDSAMYLCASSLKGAGALLNTEAFFGQGTRLTVV.

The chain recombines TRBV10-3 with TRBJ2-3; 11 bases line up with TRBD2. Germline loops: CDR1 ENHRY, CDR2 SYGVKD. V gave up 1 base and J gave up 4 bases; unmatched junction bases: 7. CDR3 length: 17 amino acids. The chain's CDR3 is CAISEFLAGGGPDTQYF. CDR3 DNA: TGTGCCATCAGTGAGTTTCTAGCGGGAGGAGGCCCAGATACGCAGTATTTT.

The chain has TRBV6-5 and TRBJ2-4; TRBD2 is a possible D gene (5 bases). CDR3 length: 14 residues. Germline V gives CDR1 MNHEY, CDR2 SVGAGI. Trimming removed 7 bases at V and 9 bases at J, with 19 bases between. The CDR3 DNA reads TGTGCCAGCACTCCAACCAGGCTTGCGGGCATTCAGTACTTC. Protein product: CASTPTRLAGIQYF.

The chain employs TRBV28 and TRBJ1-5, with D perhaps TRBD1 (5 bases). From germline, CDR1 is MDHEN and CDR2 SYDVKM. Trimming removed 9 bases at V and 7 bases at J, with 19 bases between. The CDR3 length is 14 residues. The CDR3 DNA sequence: TGTGCCAGTCGGGCCCCGGGGGGGTACCAGCCCCAGCATTTT. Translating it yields CASRAPGGYQPQHF. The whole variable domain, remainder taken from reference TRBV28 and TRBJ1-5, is DVKVTQSSRYLVKRTGEKVFLECVQDMDHENMFWYRQDPGLGLRLIYFSYDVKMKEKGDIPEGYSVSREKKERFSLILESASTNQTSMYLCASRAPGGYQPQHFGDGTRLSIL.